This TCR beta chain was retrieved from a study of shared clonotypes between healthy human individuals. About the study: The plates for each donor numbered three CD4 naive, three CD4 memory, two CD8 naive and one CD8 memory.

An approximately 200 ng quantity of DNA, 25,000 to 30,000 T cell genomes, went into the sorted-subset replicate PCRs. TCRdb's table, derived via immunoSEQ multiplex PCR, lists solely in-frame clones and lacks some. This table holds 2 million to 2.5 million clones, about 92% found once. The ends lost 4 bases at V and 3 bases at J; junction bases unmatched: 11. Germline V lookup: CDR1 MDHEN, CDR2 SYDVKM. CDR3 length: 17 residues. The material sequenced was naive CD4+ T cells from PBMCs. As to subset: CD45RA+ positively selected. The TCR originated in a man aged 18 to 29 in good health. Some clones in this sample may be carry-over from other donors' samples. The chain uses TRBV28 and TRBJ2-7; 11 bases match TRBD2. DNA for the CDR3: TGTGCCAGCAGTTCACTACTCGGACTAGCGGGCCGCTACGAGCAGTACTTC. It codes for CASSSLLGLAGRYEQYF.